Below, one T cell receptor beta chain is given with its context. The CDR3 totals 14 residues. Trimming took 0 bases from V and 1 from J; bases not matched to a gene: 1. Germline V CDR1 and CDR2: SGHRS, YFSETQ. The data originate from a study of blood T cell repertoires in COVID-19. Looking at the study overall: Sources were T cells, B-cell-depleted T cells, or PBMCs; the material itself was cDNA or gDNA.

Per the original methods: Estimation of nucleated cell counts relied on the amplification of reference gene primers. The table came from immunoSEQ multiplex PCR; TCRdb's copy has only in-frame clones and leaves some out. The V and J calls and clone size come from that table; D and trimming were worked out from the DNA. This sample carries over 60,000 clones, 70% to 90% of them seen once, and the ten largest clones take roughly 2.6%. This sequence originates from a man in his 70s with active or convalescent COVID-19. The chain uses TRBV5-1 and TRBJ2-7; TRBD1 matches 7 bases. The specimen was peripheral blood. CDR3 residues: CASSLVQGSYEQYF. CDR3 nucleotide sequence: TGCGCCAGCAGCTTGGTACAGGGGTCCTACGAGCAGTACTTC.